The 24 T cell receptor beta chains in this list originate from one sample, sequenced in a study of neurological immune-mediated disorders. TCRdb recomputed calls from the 5' RACE reads with MiXCR, one row per CDR3 protein. The data hold about 95,000 distinct CDR3 sequences, with roughly 4% observed a single time. Input material: PBMCs. Source of these receptors: a woman in her late teens or twenties with multiple sclerosis.

CDR3 DNA: TGTGCCAGCAGCCAGGACAGGGGTCACACCGGGGAGCTGTTTTTT. Its protein product is CASSQDRGHTGELFF. This chain connects TRBV6-5 to TRBJ2-2; TRBD1 matches 9 bases. Germline values: CDR1 MNHEY, CDR2 SVGAGI. This CDR3 is built from 15 residues. V trimming: 6 bases; J trimming: 3 bases; junction bases outside the gene matches: 5.

This clonotype was seen repeatedly, ten times or more. The rearrangement uses TRBV4-3 and TRBJ2-5; possible D gene TRBD2, 6 bases. The CDR3 covers 14 residues. The germline V and J ends were trimmed by 0 bases and 5 bases, with 10 bases remaining between them. Germline loops: CDR1 LGHNA, CDR2 YSLEER. The DNA of the CDR3 is TGCGCCAGCAGCCAAGAACCGGGGAGGGAGACCCAGTACTTC. Translated: CASSQEPGRETQYF.

This clonotype was found a few times. One junction end disagrees with the germline gene, perhaps due to a read error. This chain joins TRBV6-1 and TRBJ1-1, with D hard to call. Germline CDR1 is MNHNS and CDR2 is SASEGT. CDR3 length equals 12 residues. The CDR3 is CDSPKGGHEAFF. The CDR3 bases are TGTGACAGCCCAAAGGGAGGTCATGAAGCTTTCTTT.

This clonotype was observed at least ten times. This chain connects TRBV7-8 to TRBJ1-1; unclear D gene. The CDR3 is 13 residues long. Germline V lookup: CDR1 SGHVS, CDR2 FQNEAQ. The V end was cut by 6 bases, the J end by 1 base, with 9 bases between. The CDR3 loop is CASSSHANTEAFF. For the CDR3, the DNA is TGTGCCAGCAGTAGTCACGCGAACACTGAAGCTTTCTTT. Full variable domain (outside the CDR3, taken from reference TRBV7-8 and TRBJ1-1): GAGVSQSPRYKVAKRGQDVALRCDPISGHVSLFWYQQALGQGPEFLTYFQNEAQLDKSGLPSDRFFAERPEGSVSTLKIQRTQQEDSAVYLCASSSHANTEAFFGQGTRLTVV.

This clonotype was seen ten or more times. The V call is TRBV5-1, the J call TRBJ2-5; D is tentatively TRBD1 or TRBD2 (5 bases each). Trimming stripped 3 bases from V and 0 bases from J, with 18 bases between. This CDR3 region has 17 residues. Germline lookup yields CDR1 SGHRS and CDR2 YFSETQ. CDR3 nucleotides: TGCGCCAGCAGCTCCTTCCCCCCCGGGACGTACCAAGAGACCCAGTACTTC. Protein: CASSSFPPGTYQETQYF.

This clonotype was detected only a few times. The V call is TRBV5-1, the J call TRBJ2-7; TRBD1 matches at 9 bases. The V and J ends lost 6 bases and 5 bases, in that order; junction bases with no gene match: 9. The germline V gene encodes CDR1 SGHRS and CDR2 YFSETQ. CDR3 length equals 14 residues. CDR3 nucleotide sequence: TGCGCCAGCAAACTAACAGGGGGCATCGACGAGCAGTACTTC. This translates into CASKLTGGIDEQYF.

This clonotype was counted ten times or more. The chain carries TRBV5-1 and TRBJ2-7; D tentatively fits TRBD1 or TRBD2 (5 bases each). CDR1 and CDR2 from the germline V gene are SGHRS and YFSETQ. V lost 0 bases and J lost 6, with 22 bases in between. The CDR3 has 17 residues. DNA for the CDR3: TGCGCCAGCAGCTTGGGGGACCCAACGTATGGAGGTGGCGAGCAGTACTTC. Translated: CASSLGDPTYGGGEQYF.

This clonotype was recorded at least ten times. The chain has TRBV12-3 or TRBV12-4 and TRBJ2-1, with TRBD2 identical over 12 bases. This CDR3 contains 15 residues. J lost 4 bases, V lost 7 bases, and 5 bases had no gene match. As DNA, the CDR3 is TGTGCCAGCAACCCAGGACTAGCGGGGTACAATGAGCAGTTCTTC. Its protein product is CASNPGLAGYNEQFF.

Many counts were recorded for this clonotype. The chain uses TRBV5-1 and TRBJ2-7; TRBD2 matches at 9 bases. Germline CDR1 reads SGHRS; CDR2 reads YFSETQ. The CDR3 loop spans 17 amino acids. The J segment lost 2 bases and the V segment lost 4 bases, leaving 13 bases of the junction unmatched. CDR3 coding DNA: TGCGCCAGCAGCCGTCGGCCCGTGGGCGGGGGGGCCTACGAGCAGTACTTC. Translated: CASSRRPVGGGAYEQYF. Full variable domain (rest looked up from reference TRBV5-1 and TRBJ2-7): KAGVTQTPRYLIKTRGQQVTLSCSPISGHRSVSWYQQTPGQGLQFLFEYFSETQRNKGNFPGRFSGRQFSNSRSEMNVSTLELGDSALYLCASSRRPVGGGAYEQYFGPGTRLTVT.

This clonotype appeared many times. The chain is built from TRBV5-8 and TRBJ2-4; TRBD2 matches 11 bases. Germline CDR1 SGHTS, CDR2 YDEGEE. Losses at the gene ends were 4 bases for V and 8 bases for J; bases not matched to a gene: 8. This CDR3 region has 15 residues. In DNA form, the CDR3 reads TGTGCCAGCAGCCGTACTAGCGGGAGATGGGACATTCAGTACTTC. Its translation is CASSRTSGRWDIQYF.

Many counts were recorded for this clonotype. The CDR3, as DNA: TGCGCCAGCAGCTTGGGGCTATCGGGAGCTGCAGAGACCCAGTACTTC. Translated, it gives CASSLGLSGAAETQYF. This chain links TRBV5-1 with TRBJ2-5, with D maybe TRBD2 (6 bases). V lost 0 bases and J 4 bases, leaving 16 bases between the germline ends. Germline lookup yields CDR1 SGHRS and CDR2 YFSETQ. The CDR3 extends over 16 amino acids.

This clonotype appeared many times. The chain recombines TRBV6-5 with TRBJ2-7; 13 positions agree with TRBD2. J lost 3 bases, V lost 2 bases, and 4 bases had no gene match. The CDR3 has 16 amino acids. In germline, CDR1 is MNHEY, CDR2 SVGAGI. The DNA for the CDR3 is TGTGCCAGCAGTTACCCCAGGACTAGCGGGAGCTACGAGCAGTACTTC. Residues: CASSYPRTSGSYEQYF.

In this sample, this clonotype turned up many times. The V gene is TRBV6-1, the J gene TRBJ1-3, with D perhaps matching TRBD1 (6 bases). This CDR3 region has 15 residues. CDR1 MNHNS and CDR2 SASEGT come from the germline V gene. The ends were cut back, 11 bases at V and 0 bases at J, with 17 bases in the middle. CDR3 bases: TGTGCCGGGGCGGGGCGGGGGGCCTCTGGAAACACCATATATTTT. Its protein is CAGAGRGASGNTIYF.

The table lists this clonotype with a few counts. V usage is TRBV9 and J usage is TRBJ2-1, with 8 bases that match TRBD1. CDR3 length: 15 amino acids. V was clipped by 4 bases and J by 3 bases; unmatched bases: 6. Germline loops: CDR1 SGDLS, CDR2 YYNGEE. The CDR3 DNA follows: TGTGCCAGCAGCAAGGGGACAGGCCTCTACAATGAGCAGTTCTTC. Encoded protein: CASSKGTGLYNEQFF.

This clonotype has at least ten counts. The genes are TRBV6-4 and TRBJ2-3; 7 nucleotides line up with TRBD2. This CDR3 has 15 amino acids. Germline V lookup: CDR1 MRHNA, CDR2 SNTAGT. V was clipped by 3 bases and J by 6 bases; unmatched bases: 9. DNA of the CDR3: TGTGCCAGCAGTGAATTTTGGGGGGGAGCGGATACGCAGTATTTT. Its protein product is CASSEFWGGADTQYF.

This clonotype has at least ten counts. This chain uses TRBV2 with TRBJ2-2, with 8 nucleotides matching TRBD2. This CDR3 contains 15 residues. From germline, CDR1 is SNHLY and CDR2 FYNNEI. Germline trimming cut 2 bases from V and 4 bases from J; bases unmatched to any gene: 3. CDR3 sequence reads: CASSELAGFTGELFF. The CDR3 DNA reads TGTGCCAGCAGTGAACTAGCGGGCTTCACCGGGGAGCTGTTTTTT.

This clonotype was picked up many times. The chain joins TRBV29-1 to TRBJ2-7; 11 bases map to TRBD1. Germline-derived CDR1 and CDR2 are SQVTM and ANQGSEA. The J segment lost 4 bases and the V segment lost 6 bases, leaving 2 bases of the junction unmatched. The CDR3 consists of 12 residues. The CDR3 protein is CSVWDRGYEQYF. The CDR3 DNA reads TGCAGCGTATGGGACAGGGGGTACGAGCAGTACTTC.

This clonotype was seen repeatedly, ten times or more. In DNA, the CDR3 is TGTGCCAGCAGCTTAACGTTATTATACGAGCAGTACTTC. Translation: CASSLTLLYEQYF. The chain uses TRBV7-2 and TRBJ2-7; D unresolved. Trimming cost V 2 bases and J 4 bases, with 9 bases left between them. This CDR3 comprises 13 residues. From germline, CDR1 is SGHTA and CDR2 FQGNSA.

V usage is TRBV18 and J usage is TRBJ2-5; TRBD2 matches 12 bases. Per the germline V gene, CDR1 is KGHSH and CDR2 is LQKENI. V lost 3 bases, J lost 5 bases, and 7 bases stayed unmatched. This CDR3 is 16 amino acids long. The CDR3: CASSPPGLAGRETQYF. In nucleotides, the CDR3 is TGTGCCAGCTCACCGCCGGGACTAGCGGGCAGGGAGACCCAGTACTTC.

The table lists this clonotype with many counts. V gene TRBV5-1 combines with J gene TRBJ2-4; no clear D. The germline CDR1 and CDR2 sequences are SGHRS and YFSETQ. The CDR3 runs 16 residues. The germline V and J ends were trimmed by 1 base and 0 bases, with 11 bases remaining between them. CDR3 in amino acids: CASSLSWNRAKNIQYF. Written as DNA, the CDR3 is TGCGCCAGCAGCTTGAGCTGGAACAGAGCCAAAAACATTCAGTACTTC.

This clonotype showed up many times. CDR3 sequence reads: CASSYSGSLAKNIQYF. The CDR3 DNA reads TGTGCCAGCAGTTACTCGGGCAGCCTAGCCAAAAACATTCAGTACTTC. V usage is TRBV6-5 and J usage is TRBJ2-4; D is unclear. This CDR3 spans 16 amino acids. The germline CDR1 and CDR2 sequences are MNHEY and SVGAGI. The ends were cut back, 0 bases at V and 0 bases at J, with 9 bases in the middle.

This clonotype was counted many times. The chain couples TRBV5-1 to TRBJ2-7, with TRBD2 identical over 8 bases. The CDR3 is 14 residues long. V lost 0 bases, J lost 5 bases, and 4 bases stayed unmatched. Germline CDR1 SGHRS, CDR2 YFSETQ. The CDR3 sequence is CASSLGTSWNEQYF. The CDR3 nucleotides read TGCGCCAGCAGCTTGGGGACTAGCTGGAACGAGCAGTACTTC.

Ten or more counts support this clonotype. The J gene is TRBJ1-1, the V gene TRBV7-9; D remains unclear. CDR3 size: 12 residues. Trimming took 6 bases from V and 1 from J, leaving 6 bases between them. Germline assignment: CDR1 SEHNR and CDR2 FQNEAQ (reference sequence). CDR3 region: CASRPANTEAFF. The CDR3 bases are TGTGCCAGCAGGCCAGCGAACACTGAAGCTTTCTTT.

Many counts were recorded for this clonotype. The genes are TRBV12-3 or TRBV12-4 and TRBJ2-1; a possible D gene is TRBD2 (6 bases). The CDR3 runs 15 residues. The germline V and J ends were trimmed by 3 bases and 3 bases, with 12 bases remaining between them. CDR3 in DNA: TGTGCCAGCAGTTTGGGGGGAAATCTCTACAATGAGCAGTTCTTC. This sequence encodes CASSLGGNLYNEQFF.